This T cell receptor (beta chain) is drawn from a study of shared clonotypes between healthy human individuals. Study-wide points: It was observed that 5% to 6% of naive CD4 clonotypes were shared across a handful of donors.

CDR3 length: 15 amino acids. The V gene lost 0 bases and the J gene lost 0 bases, with 8 bases spanning the gap. From germline, CDR1 is SGHVS and CDR2 FQNEAQ. Adult donors, all healthy and HIV-negative, had no recent acute infections or vaccinations. Every contributor of samples was a Caucasian grown-up residing in Nashville, Tennessee. A remark on this clone: Antigen: not known. The same CDR3 arises from other DNA sequences in this sample as well.

Repertoires were generated with immunoSEQ multiplex PCR, while TCRdb's copy carries only in-frame clones and drops some. The sample includes a few million clones, more than 90% of them seen just once. The sequenced sample was naive CD4+ T cells sorted from blood. This sample's subset: CD45RA+ positively selected. This TCR came from a man aged 18 to 35 in good health. The rearrangement uses TRBV7-8 and TRBJ1-1, with TRBD1 as a possible D gene (5 bases). CDR3 DNA sequence: TGTGCCAGCAGCTTAGCGGGGGGAGTGAACACTGAAGCTTTCTTT. Its protein product is CASSLAGGVNTEAFF.